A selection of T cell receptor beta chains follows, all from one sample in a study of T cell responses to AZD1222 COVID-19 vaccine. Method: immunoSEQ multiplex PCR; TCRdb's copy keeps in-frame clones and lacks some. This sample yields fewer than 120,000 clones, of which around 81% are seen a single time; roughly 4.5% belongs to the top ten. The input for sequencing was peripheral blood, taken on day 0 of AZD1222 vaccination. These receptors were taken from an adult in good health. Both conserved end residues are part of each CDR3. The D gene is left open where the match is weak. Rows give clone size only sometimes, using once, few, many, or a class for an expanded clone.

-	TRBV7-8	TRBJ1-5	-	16	CASSLRRTTTNQPQHF	TGTGCCAGCAGCTTGCGTAGAACAACAACCAATCAGCCCCAGCATTTT
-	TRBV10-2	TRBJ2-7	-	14	CASSRQGGYYEQYF	TGCGCCAGCAGCAGACAGGGAGGATACTACGAGCAGTACTTC
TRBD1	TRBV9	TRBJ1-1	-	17	CASSATLGTGSYYEAFF	TGTGCCAGCAGCGCCACCTTGGGGACAGGGTCCTATTATGAAGCTTTCTTT
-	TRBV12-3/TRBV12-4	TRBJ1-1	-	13	CASSFSRNTEAFF	TGTGCCAGCAGTTTTTCTAGGAACACTGAAGCTTTCTTT
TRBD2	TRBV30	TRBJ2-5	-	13	CASTSGGAETQYF	TGTGCCTCCACTAGCGGGGGGGCGGAGACCCAGTACTTC
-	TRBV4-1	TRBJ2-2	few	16	CASSHPTRQLTGELFF	TGCGCCAGCAGCCACCCCACAAGACAACTCACCGGGGAGCTGTTTTTT
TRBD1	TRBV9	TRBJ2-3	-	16	CASSVAGQGATDTQYF	TGTGCCAGCAGCGTAGCAGGTCAGGGGGCAACAGATACGCAGTATTTT
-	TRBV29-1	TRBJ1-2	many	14	CSVVTELGPYGYTF	TGCAGCGTTGTTACAGAATTGGGACCCTATGGCTACACCTTC
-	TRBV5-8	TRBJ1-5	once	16	CASSHTGRGGGQPQHF	TGTGCCAGCAGCCATACCGGGCGGGGAGGAGGGCAGCCCCAGCATTTT
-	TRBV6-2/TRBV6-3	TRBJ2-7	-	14	CASSYRRSTYEQYF	TGTGCCAGCAGTTACCGGCGGAGTACCTACGAGCAGTACTTC
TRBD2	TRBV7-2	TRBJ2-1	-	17	CASSSSPGLAGYNEQFF	TGTGCCAGCAGCTCGTCACCGGGACTAGCGGGGTACAATGAGCAGTTCTTC
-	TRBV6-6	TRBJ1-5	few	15	CASSYSAGNNQPQHF	TGTGCCAGCAGTTACTCAGCGGGAAACAATCAGCCCCAGCATTTT
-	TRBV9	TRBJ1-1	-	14	CASSPRAQNTEAFF	TGTGCCAGCAGCCCGAGGGCGCAGAACACTGAAGCTTTCTTT
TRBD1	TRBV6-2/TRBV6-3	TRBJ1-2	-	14	CASSRQGLNYGYTF	TGTGCCAGCAGTCGACAGGGGCTTAACTATGGCTACACCTTC
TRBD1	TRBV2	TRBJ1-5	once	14	CASNRGQGNQPQHF	TGTGCCAGCAACAGGGGGCAAGGCAATCAGCCCCAGCATTTT
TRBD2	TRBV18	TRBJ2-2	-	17	CASSPQLAGGRTGELFF	TGTGCCAGCTCACCACAACTAGCGGGAGGCCGCACCGGGGAGCTGTTTTTT
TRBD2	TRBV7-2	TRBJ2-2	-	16	CASSERLAGAGGELFF	TGTGCCAGCAGCGAACGTCTAGCGGGGGCCGGCGGGGAGCTGTTTTTT